This T cell receptor (beta chain) was sequenced for a study of blood T cell repertoires in COVID-19. TCRdb keeps only in-frame clones here, not all; method: immunoSEQ multiplex PCR. The top ten hold around 3.2% of the sample, which has fewer than 300,000 clones, more than 70% seen once. The sequenced sample consisted of peripheral blood. This TCR was sampled from a woman in her late teens or twenties with acute or convalescent COVID-19.

As DNA, the CDR3 is TGCGCCAGCAGCCCGGACAGGGGGCCCTACGAGCAGTACTTC. Protein sequence: CASSPDRGPYEQYF. J is TRBJ2-7 and V is TRBV4-1, with 11 bases that match TRBD1. This CDR3 comprises 14 residues. The V gene end was trimmed by 4 bases and the J gene end by 2 bases; junction bases not matched to a gene: 1. The V gene's germline CDR1 is MGHRA and CDR2 YSYEKL.